The 18 T cell receptor beta chains reported below all come from one sample, sequenced in a study of blood T cell repertoires in COVID-19. The table came from immunoSEQ multiplex PCR; TCRdb's copy has only in-frame clones and leaves some out. The data hold 95,000 to 150,000 clones, with approximately 85% observed a single time. Sequencing was done on a sample of peripheral blood. These receptors were obtained from an elderly woman with COVID-19, enrolled during active disease.

The chain is built from TRBV27 and TRBJ2-1; D is ambiguous. The germline V and J ends were trimmed by 4 bases and 5 bases, with 15 bases remaining between them. The V gene's germline CDR1 is MNHEY and CDR2 SMNVEV (reference sequence). This CDR3 comprises 15 residues. In nucleotides, the CDR3 is TGTGCCAGCAGTTCCCCTTTACTACTTAACAATGAGCAGTTCTTC. Residues: CASSSPLLLNNEQFF.

This clone was observed a single time. V is TRBV7-2 and J is TRBJ2-7, with 13 bases aligning to TRBD2. Germline V CDR1 and CDR2: SGHTA, FQGNSA. V shed 3 bases, J shed 3 bases, and the junction held 2 bases outside the gene matches. The CDR3 is made up of 15 amino acids. The CDR3 DNA follows: TGTGCCAGCAGCTTCGGACTAGCGGGAGTCTACGAGCAGTACTTC. Protein: CASSFGLAGVYEQYF.

This chain uses TRBV6-1 with TRBJ2-1; maybe TRBD2 (5 bases). Germline CDR1 reads MNHNS; CDR2 reads SASEGT. With 2 bases removed from V and 5 bases from J, the gap between germline ends came to 13 bases. This CDR3 contains 15 residues. CDR3 sequence: CASSEMVASHNEQFF. The CDR3 nucleotides read TGTGCCAGCAGTGAAATGGTAGCGTCTCACAATGAGCAGTTCTTC.

The CDR3 here is CASSLTGTGINYGYTF. The CDR3 DNA follows: TGCGCCAGCAGCTTGACCGGGACAGGGATTAACTATGGCTACACCTTC. The gene calls are TRBV5-1 and TRBJ1-2, with 9 nucleotides matching TRBD1. Germline CDR1 SGHRS, CDR2 YFSETQ. CDR3 length equals 16 residues. V dropped 1 base and J dropped 1; count of bases not matched to a gene: 5.

The V call is TRBV5-1, the J call TRBJ1-3; D is unclear. Deletions cut 0 bases from V and 2 bases from J, with 9 bases between. The CDR3 is 15 residues long. Germline V CDR1 and CDR2: SGHRS, YFSETQ. CDR3 nucleotide sequence: TGCGCCAGCAGCTTGGTTACTGGTGCTGGAAACACCATATATTTT. It encodes CASSLVTGAGNTIYF. The full variable domain, in which reference TRBV5-1 and TRBJ1-3 provide the parts outside the CDR3, is KAGVTQTPRYLIKTRGQQVTLSCSPISGHRSVSWYQQTPGQGLQFLFEYFSETQRNKGNFPGRFSGRQFSNSRSEMNVSTLELGDSALYLCASSLVTGAGNTIYFGEGSWLTVV.

The J gene is TRBJ2-1, the V gene TRBV6-5; TRBD2 matches 14 bases. J was trimmed by 9 bases and V by 6 bases; bases with no gene match: 7. The CDR3 has 15 residues. Per germline, CDR1 MNHEY and CDR2 SVGAGI. CDR3 protein: CASSSGTSGSSEQFF. For the CDR3, the DNA is TGTGCCAGCAGCTCCGGGACTAGCGGGAGCAGTGAGCAGTTCTTC.

The chain links TRBV7-8 to TRBJ2-5; 7 nucleotides align to TRBD1. The CDR3 extends over 15 amino acids. CDR1 is SGHVS and CDR2 is FQNEAQ in the germline V gene. The ends lost 3 bases at V and 2 bases at J; junction bases unmatched: 6. The CDR3 sequence: CASSFRDRGQETQYF. Here the CDR3 DNA reads TGTGCCAGCAGCTTCCGGGACAGAGGTCAAGAGACCCAGTACTTC. Full variable domain (outside the CDR3, taken from reference TRBV7-8 and TRBJ2-5): GAGVSQSPRYKVAKRGQDVALRCDPISGHVSLFWYQQALGQGPEFLTYFQNEAQLDKSGLPSDRFFAERPEGSVSTLKIQRTQQEDSAVYLCASSFRDRGQETQYFGPGTRLLVL.

This clone has just one count. The chain carries TRBV19 and TRBJ1-1, with D unresolved. V was cut by 1 base and J by 1 base, with 4 bases left in between. This CDR3 has 13 residues. CDR1 LNHDA and CDR2 SQIVND come from the germline V gene (reference sequence). The CDR3 DNA is TGTGCCAGTAGTATAGTATCGAACACTGAAGCTTTCTTT. Residues: CASSIVSNTEAFF.

The chain employs TRBV19 and TRBJ1-2; the match to TRBD1 covers 8 bases. The CDR3 runs to 16 residues. V trimming: 6 bases; J trimming: 7 bases; junction bases outside the gene matches: 16. Germline-derived CDR1 and CDR2 are LNHDA and SQIVND (reference sequence). The CDR3 region is CASRMTGTGVSIGYTF. As DNA, the CDR3 is TGTGCCAGTAGAATGACCGGGACAGGCGTTTCCATTGGCTACACCTTC. Full variable domain (outside the CDR3, taken from reference TRBV19 and TRBJ1-2): DGGITQSPKYLFRKEGQNVTLSCEQNLNHDAMYWYRQDPGQGLRLIYYSQIVNDFQKGDIAEGYSVSREKKESFPLTVTSAQKNPTAFYLCASRMTGTGVSIGYTFGSGTRLTVV.

V and J are TRBV7-8 and TRBJ2-7; 9 nucleotides match TRBD2. The ends lost 0 bases at V and 7 bases at J; junction bases unmatched: 13. Germline assignment: CDR1 SGHVS and CDR2 FQNEAQ. The CDR3 loop spans 17 amino acids. The CDR3 region is CASSLALKEAGGPEQYF. The CDR3, as DNA: TGTGCCAGCAGCTTAGCCCTTAAGGAGGCGGGAGGGCCGGAGCAGTACTTC.

The CDR3 loop reads CASSPPGNTGELFF. CDR3 nucleotides: TGTGCCAGCTCACCACCCGGGAACACCGGGGAGCTGTTTTTT. The chain employs TRBV18 and TRBJ2-2; D gene ambiguous. Deletions cut 0 bases from V and 1 base from J, with 3 bases between. Looked up from germline, CDR1 is KGHSH and CDR2 is LQKENI. The CDR3 has 14 amino acids.

The V gene is TRBV5-4, the J gene TRBJ2-1; TRBD2 aligns across 9 bases. This CDR3 contains 18 residues. CDR1 and CDR2 from the germline V gene are SGHNT and YYREEE (reference sequence). Trimming cost V 4 bases and J 3 bases; bases outside gene matches: 14. The CDR3 region has the DNA TGTGCCAGCAGCCGAGTCCCCCTAGCGGGAAATAGCTACAATGAGCAGTTCTTC. Its translation is CASSRVPLAGNSYNEQFF.

The chain couples TRBV3-1 (or the pseudogene TRBV3-2) to TRBJ2-1; 8 bases agree with TRBD2. With 1 base clipped from V and 7 bases from J, the junction kept 9 bases outside the gene matches. Germline lookup yields CDR1 LGHDT and CDR2 YNNKEL (reference sequence). The length of the CDR3 is 16 residues. The CDR3 sequence is CASSQGPAGVDNEQFF. The CDR3, as DNA: TGTGCCAGCAGCCAAGGTCCAGCGGGAGTTGATAATGAGCAGTTCTTC.

This clone was detected once. The chain links TRBV5-1 to TRBJ2-5; TRBD1 matches 11 bases. Trimming cost V 0 bases and J 5 bases; bases outside gene matches: 9. In germline, CDR1 is SGHRS, CDR2 YFSETQ. The CDR3 contains 17 residues. The CDR3 sequence: CASSLAPRTGGLETQYF. CDR3 coding DNA: TGCGCCAGCAGCTTGGCCCCACGGACAGGGGGCTTGGAGACCCAGTACTTC.

The V gene is TRBV3-1 (or the pseudogene TRBV3-2), the J gene TRBJ2-3; 10 positions agree with TRBD2. The CDR3 covers 18 residues. The junction had 13 bases not matched to a gene; V was cut back by 1 base and J by 6 bases. Germline CDR1 LGHDT, CDR2 YNNKEL (reference sequence). The CDR3 reads CASSQVPLAGVGSDTQYF. In DNA form, the CDR3 reads TGTGCCAGCAGCCAAGTCCCCCTAGCGGGAGTTGGTTCGGATACGCAGTATTTT.

The chain combines TRBV4-2 with TRBJ1-1, with D unresolved. This CDR3 contains 15 residues. V was clipped by 0 bases and J by 0 bases, with 8 bases between them. Germline CDR1 reads LGHNA; CDR2 reads YNFKEQ. In nucleotides, the CDR3 is TGTGCCAGCAGCCAAGAGAGAGGGATGAACACTGAAGCTTTCTTT. Protein sequence: CASSQERGMNTEAFF.

The chain couples TRBV19 to TRBJ1-4; the D is unclear. V was pared by 5 bases and J by 7 bases, with 11 bases between. Germline assignment: CDR1 LNHDA and CDR2 SQIVND (reference sequence). The CDR3 is 13 amino acids. CDR3 amino acids: CASSPGGGEKLFF. The DNA of the CDR3 is TGTGCCAGTAGTCCGGGTGGAGGTGAAAAACTGTTTTTT.

The gene calls are TRBV7-2 and TRBJ1-2; 7 positions agree with TRBD1. This CDR3 contains 13 residues. With V trimmed by 6 bases and J by 5 bases, 6 bases remained unmatched. Germline V gene sequence: CDR1 SGHTA, CDR2 FQGNSA. The CDR3 loop reads CASREGGSYGYTF. The CDR3 DNA follows: TGTGCCAGCAGGGAAGGGGGCAGTTATGGCTACACCTTC.